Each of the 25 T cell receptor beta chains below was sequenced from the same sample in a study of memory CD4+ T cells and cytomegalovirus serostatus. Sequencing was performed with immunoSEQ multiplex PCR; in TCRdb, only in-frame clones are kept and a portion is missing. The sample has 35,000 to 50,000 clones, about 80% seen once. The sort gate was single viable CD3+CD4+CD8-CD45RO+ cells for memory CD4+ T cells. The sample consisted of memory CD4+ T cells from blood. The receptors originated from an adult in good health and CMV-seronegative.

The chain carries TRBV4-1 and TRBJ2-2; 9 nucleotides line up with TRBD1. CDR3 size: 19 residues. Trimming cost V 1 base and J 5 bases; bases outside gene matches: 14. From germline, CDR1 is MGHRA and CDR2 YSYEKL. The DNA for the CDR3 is TGCGCCAGCAGCCAAGGTCTATCTGACCGGGACAGGGCAACCGGGGAGCTGTTTTTT. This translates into CASSQGLSDRDRATGELFF.

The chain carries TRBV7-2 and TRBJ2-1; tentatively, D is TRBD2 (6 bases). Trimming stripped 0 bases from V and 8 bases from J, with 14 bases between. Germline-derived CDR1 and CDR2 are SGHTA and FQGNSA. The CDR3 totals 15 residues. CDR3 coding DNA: TGTGCCAGCAGCTTAGCGCTTTCCGGGAGCTATGAGCAGTTCTTC. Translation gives CASSLALSGSYEQFF.

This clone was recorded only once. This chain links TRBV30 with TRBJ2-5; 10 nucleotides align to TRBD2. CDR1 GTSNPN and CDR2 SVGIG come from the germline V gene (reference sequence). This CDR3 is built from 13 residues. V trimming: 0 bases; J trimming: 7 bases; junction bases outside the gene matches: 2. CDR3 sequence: CAWSVQREGTQYF. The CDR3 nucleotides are TGTGCCTGGAGTGTTCAGCGGGAGGGGACCCAGTACTTC.

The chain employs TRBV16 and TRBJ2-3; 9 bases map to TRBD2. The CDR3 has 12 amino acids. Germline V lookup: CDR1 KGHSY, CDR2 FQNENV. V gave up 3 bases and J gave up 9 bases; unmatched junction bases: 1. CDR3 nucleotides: TGTGCCAGCAGCCATACTAGCGGGACGCAGTATTTT. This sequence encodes CASSHTSGTQYF.

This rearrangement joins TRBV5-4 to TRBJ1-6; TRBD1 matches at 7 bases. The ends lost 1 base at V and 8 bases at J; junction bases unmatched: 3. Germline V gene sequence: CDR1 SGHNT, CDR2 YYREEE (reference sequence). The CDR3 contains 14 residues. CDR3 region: CASSLTGAYSPLHF. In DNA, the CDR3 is TGTGCCAGCAGCTTGACAGGGGCCTATTCACCCCTCCACTTT.

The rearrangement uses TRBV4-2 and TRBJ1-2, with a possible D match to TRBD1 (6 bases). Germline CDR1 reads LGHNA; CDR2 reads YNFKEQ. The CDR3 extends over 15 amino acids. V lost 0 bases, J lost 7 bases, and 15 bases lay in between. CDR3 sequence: CASSQEDRKNAGYTF. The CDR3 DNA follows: TGTGCCAGCAGCCAAGAGGACAGAAAAAACGCTGGCTACACCTTC.

CDR3 sequence (DNA): TGTGCCAGCAGCCACCTACTACGGGGACAGGGCTACGAGCAGTACTTC. Protein: CASSHLLRGQGYEQYF. The rearrangement joins TRBV27 to TRBJ2-7, with TRBD1 matching 9 bases. Trimming removed 6 bases from V and 3 bases from J; junction bases left unmatched: 12. The CDR3 extends over 16 amino acids. Germline V gives CDR1 MNHEY, CDR2 SMNVEV (reference sequence).

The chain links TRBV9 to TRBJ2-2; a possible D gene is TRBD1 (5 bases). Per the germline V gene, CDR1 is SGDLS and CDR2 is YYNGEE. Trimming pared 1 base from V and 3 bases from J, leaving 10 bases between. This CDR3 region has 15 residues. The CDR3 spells CASSVRTGYTGELFF. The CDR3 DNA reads TGTGCCAGCAGCGTAAGAACAGGTTACACCGGGGAGCTGTTTTTT.

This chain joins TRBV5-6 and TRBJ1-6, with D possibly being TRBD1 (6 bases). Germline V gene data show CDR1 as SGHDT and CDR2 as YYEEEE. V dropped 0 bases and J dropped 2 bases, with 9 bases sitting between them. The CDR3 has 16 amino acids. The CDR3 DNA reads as TGTGCCAGCAGCTTGGGGGGGGCGGCCTATAATTCACCCCTCCACTTT. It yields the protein CASSLGGAAYNSPLHF.

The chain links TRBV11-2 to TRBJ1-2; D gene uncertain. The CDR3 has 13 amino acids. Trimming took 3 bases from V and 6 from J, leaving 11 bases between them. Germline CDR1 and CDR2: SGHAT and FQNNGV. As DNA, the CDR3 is TGTGCCAGCAGCTTGGAAGGAGACGATGGCTACACCTTC. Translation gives CASSLEGDDGYTF.

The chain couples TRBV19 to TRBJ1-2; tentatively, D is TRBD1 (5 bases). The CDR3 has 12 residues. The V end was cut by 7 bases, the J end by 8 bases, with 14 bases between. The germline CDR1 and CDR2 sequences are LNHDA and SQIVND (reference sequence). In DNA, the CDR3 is TGTGCCAGTAAAGGCAGGGAAGGAGGCTACACCTTC. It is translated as CASKGREGGYTF.

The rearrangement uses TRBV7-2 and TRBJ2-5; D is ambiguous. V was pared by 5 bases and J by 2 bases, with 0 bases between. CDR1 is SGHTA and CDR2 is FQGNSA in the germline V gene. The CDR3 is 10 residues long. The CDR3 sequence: CASSQETQYF. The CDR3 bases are TGTGCCAGCAGCCAAGAGACCCAGTACTTC. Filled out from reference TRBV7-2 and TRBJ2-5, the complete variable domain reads GAGVSQSPSNKVTEKGKDVELRCDPISGHTALYWYRQSLGQGLEFLIYFQGNSAPDKSGLPSDRFSAERTGGSVSTLTIQRTQQEDSAVYLCASSQETQYFGPGTRLLVL.

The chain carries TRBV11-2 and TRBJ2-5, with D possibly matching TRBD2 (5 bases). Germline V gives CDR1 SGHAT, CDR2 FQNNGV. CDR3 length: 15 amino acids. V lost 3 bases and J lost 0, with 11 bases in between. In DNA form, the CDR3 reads TGTGCCAGCAGCTTGAGAGGGCAGCACCAAGAGACCCAGTACTTC. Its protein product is CASSLRGQHQETQYF.

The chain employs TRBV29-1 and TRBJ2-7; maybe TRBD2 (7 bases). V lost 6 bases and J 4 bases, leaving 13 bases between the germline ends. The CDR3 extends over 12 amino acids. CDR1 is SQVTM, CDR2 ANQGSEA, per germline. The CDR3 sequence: CSVEQGGYEQYF. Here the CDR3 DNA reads TGCAGCGTGGAACAGGGAGGGTACGAGCAGTACTTC.

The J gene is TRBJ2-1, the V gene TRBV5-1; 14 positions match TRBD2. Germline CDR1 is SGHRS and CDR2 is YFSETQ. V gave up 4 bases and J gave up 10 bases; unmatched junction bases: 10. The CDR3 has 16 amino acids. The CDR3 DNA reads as TGCGCCAGCAGCGCGGGCGGGACTAGCGGGAGTAACGAGCAGTTCTTC. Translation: CASSAGGTSGSNEQFF. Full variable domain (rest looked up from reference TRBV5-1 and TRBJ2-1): KAGVTQTPRYLIKTRGQQVTLSCSPISGHRSVSWYQQTPGQGLQFLFEYFSETQRNKGNFPGRFSGRQFSNSRSEMNVSTLELGDSALYLCASSAGGTSGSNEQFFGPGTRLTVL.

CDR3 DNA sequence: TGTGCCAGCAGCACTTGGACTAGCGGGAGGAAGAATGAGCAGTTCTTC. Its translation is CASSTWTSGRKNEQFF. This chain joins TRBV5-6 and TRBJ2-1; 14 positions agree with TRBD2. CDR3 length: 16 residues. V dropped 4 bases and J dropped 7; count of bases not matched to a gene: 7. Germline V lookup: CDR1 SGHDT, CDR2 YYEEEE.

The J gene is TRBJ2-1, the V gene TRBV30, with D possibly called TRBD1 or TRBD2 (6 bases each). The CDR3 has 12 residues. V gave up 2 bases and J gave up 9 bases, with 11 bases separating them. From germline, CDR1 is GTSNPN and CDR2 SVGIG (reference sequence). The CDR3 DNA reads TGTGCCTGGAGTCCACGGGGGCGTGAGCAGTTCTTC. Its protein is CAWSPRGREQFF.

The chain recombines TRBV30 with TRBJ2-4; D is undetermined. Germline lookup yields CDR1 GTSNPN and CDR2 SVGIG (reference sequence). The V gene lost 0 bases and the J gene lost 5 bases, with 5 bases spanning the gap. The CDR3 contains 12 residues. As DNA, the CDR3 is TGTGCCTGGAGTGTTACGGAAAACATTCAGTACTTC. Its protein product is CAWSVTENIQYF.

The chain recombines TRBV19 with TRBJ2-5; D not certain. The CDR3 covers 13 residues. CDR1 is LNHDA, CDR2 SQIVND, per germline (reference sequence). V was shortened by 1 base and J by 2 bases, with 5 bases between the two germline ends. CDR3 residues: CASSIVSQETQYF. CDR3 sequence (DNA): TGTGCCAGTAGTATAGTCAGTCAAGAGACCCAGTACTTC.

The CDR3 sequence is CASSLAGGAGNTIYF. The CDR3 DNA reads TGCGCCAGCAGCTTGGCAGGGGGAGCTGGAAACACCATATATTTT. This chain uses TRBV5-1 with TRBJ1-3, with 7 bases lining up with TRBD1. Looked up from germline, CDR1 is SGHRS and CDR2 is YFSETQ. V trimming: 0 bases; J trimming: 2 bases; junction bases outside the gene matches: 2. The CDR3 length is 15 residues.

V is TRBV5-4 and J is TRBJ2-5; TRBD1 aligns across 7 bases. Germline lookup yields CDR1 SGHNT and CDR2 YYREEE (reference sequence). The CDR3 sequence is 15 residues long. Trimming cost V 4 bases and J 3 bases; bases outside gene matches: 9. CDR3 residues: CASSRDQGVKETQYF. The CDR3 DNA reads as TGTGCCAGCAGCCGAGACCAGGGGGTTAAAGAGACCCAGTACTTC.

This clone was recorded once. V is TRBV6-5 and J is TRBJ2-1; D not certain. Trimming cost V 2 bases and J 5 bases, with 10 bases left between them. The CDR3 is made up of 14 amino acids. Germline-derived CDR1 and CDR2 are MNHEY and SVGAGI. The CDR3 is CASSYRSRNNEQFF. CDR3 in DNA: TGTGCCAGCAGTTACAGGTCTAGGAACAATGAGCAGTTCTTC.

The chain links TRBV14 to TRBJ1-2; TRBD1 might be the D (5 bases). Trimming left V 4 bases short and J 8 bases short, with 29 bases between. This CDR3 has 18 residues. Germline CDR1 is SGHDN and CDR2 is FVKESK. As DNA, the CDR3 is TGTGCCAGCAGCCCCCGAGGGAGGGGCCTATTTTCGTCTATGGGCTACACCTTC. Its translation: CASSPRGRGLFSSMGYTF. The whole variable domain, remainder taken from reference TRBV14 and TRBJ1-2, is EAGVTQFPSHSVIEKGQTVTLRCDPISGHDNLYWYRRVMGKEIKFLLHFVKESKQDESGMPNNRFLAERTGGTYSTLKVQPAELEDSGVYFCASSPRGRGLFSSMGYTFGSGTRLTVV.

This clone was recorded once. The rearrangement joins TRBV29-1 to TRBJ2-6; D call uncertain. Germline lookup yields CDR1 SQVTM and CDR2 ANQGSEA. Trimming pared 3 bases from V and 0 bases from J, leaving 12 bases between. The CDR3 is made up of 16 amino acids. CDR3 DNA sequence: TGCAGCGTTGAGGTTCCTTCGGACTCTGGGGCCAACGTCCTGACTTTC. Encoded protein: CSVEVPSDSGANVLTF.

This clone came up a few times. In DNA, the CDR3 is TGCAGCGTCAAAGCTGACCGCGCCACTGAAGCTTTCTTT. Translating it yields CSVKADRATEAFF. V gene TRBV29-1 combines with J gene TRBJ1-1; D uncertain. Trimming stripped 6 bases from V and 4 bases from J, with 15 bases between. This CDR3 is 13 amino acids long. Germline V gene sequence: CDR1 SQVTM, CDR2 ANQGSEA.